The 27 T cell receptor beta chains below all came from one sample that was sequenced in a study of response to subunit inactivated influenza vaccine. TCRdb re-derived calls from the RT-PCR reads in MiXCR, one entry per CDR3 protein. The data hold about 180,000 distinct CDR3 sequences, with around 9% observed a single time. This sample comprised non-naive T cells sorted from PBMCs, obtained on the day of vaccination. The receptors shown here come from a middle-aged man who received an inactivated influenza vaccine.

This clonotype was observed a few times. The chain uses TRBV25-1 and TRBJ2-3, with TRBD2 matching over 10 bases. Trimming took 5 bases from V and 4 from J; bases not matched to a gene: 3. The CDR3 is made up of 14 amino acids. Germline V gene data show CDR1 as MGHDK and CDR2 as SYGVNS. The CDR3 sequence: CASSISGRPDTQYF. Here the CDR3 DNA reads TGTGCCAGCAGTATTAGCGGGAGGCCAGATACGCAGTATTTT.

This clonotype was counted between two and nine times. This chain uses TRBV7-8 with TRBJ2-7; D unclear. The CDR3 covers 15 residues. Deletions cut 1 base from V and 0 bases from J, with 10 bases between. Germline V lookup: CDR1 SGHVS, CDR2 FQNEAQ. CDR3 DNA sequence: TGTGCCAGCAGCTTAGAGGCAGGAGCCTCCTACGAGCAGTACTTC. Translation: CASSLEAGASYEQYF.

The gene calls are TRBV20-1 and TRBJ2-4; a weak D match, TRBD2 (5 bases). V was cut by 1 base and J by 9 bases, with 19 bases left in between. In germline, CDR1 is DFQATT, CDR2 SNEGSKA (reference sequence). The CDR3 extends over 15 amino acids. The CDR3 nucleotides read TGCAGTGCTAGAGGGGAAGGCGGTAAAGGAGGCATTCAGTACTTC. The encoded protein is CSARGEGGKGGIQYF.

J is TRBJ1-1 and V is TRBV6-2 or TRBV6-3, with TRBD1 as a possible D gene (5 bases). The CDR3 sequence is 15 residues long. Germline V gene data show CDR1 as MNHEY and CDR2 as SVGEGT. Trimming cost V 5 bases and J 0 bases, with 13 bases left between them. The chain's CDR3 is CASSQMGGMNTEAFF. The CDR3 DNA reads TGTGCCAGCAGTCAAATGGGGGGGATGAACACTGAAGCTTTCTTT.

In its sample, this clonotype was seen many times. The CDR3 DNA is TGTGCCAGCGCGAGGGAGGCCGGGGAGCTGTTTTTT. It yields the protein CASAREAGELFF. V usage is TRBV2 and J usage is TRBJ2-2, with D maybe TRBD2 (6 bases). The CDR3 is made up of 12 amino acids. Germline CDR1 and CDR2: SNHLY and FYNNEI. V lost 8 bases and J 6 bases, leaving 10 bases between the germline ends. Full variable domain (outside the CDR3, taken from reference TRBV2 and TRBJ2-2): EPEVTQTPSHQVTQMGQEVILRCVPISNHLYFYWYRQILGQKVEFLVSFYNNEISEKSEIFDDQFSVERPDGSNFTLKIRSTKLEDSAMYFCASAREAGELFFGEGSRLTVL.

The table lists this clonotype with a few counts. V and J are TRBV27 and TRBJ2-7; D gene ambiguous. The germline gives CDR1 MNHEY, CDR2 SMNVEV (reference sequence). The V end lost 5 bases, the J end lost 2 bases, and 16 bases lay between the germline ends. The CDR3 length is 15 residues. CDR3 residues: CASSPDPSRTYEQYF. The CDR3, as DNA: TGTGCCAGCAGTCCCGATCCCTCTAGGACCTACGAGCAGTACTTC.

This clonotype was counted many times. V is TRBV7-2 and J is TRBJ2-5; 8 bases line up with TRBD1. J lost 5 bases, V lost 6 bases, and 2 bases had no gene match. This CDR3 is 12 amino acids long. From germline, CDR1 is SGHTA and CDR2 FQGNSA. The CDR3 nucleotides are TGTGCCAGCAGAAGGACAGGGGAGACCCAGTACTTC. Protein: CASRRTGETQYF.

V usage is TRBV4-1 and J usage is TRBJ1-5; 7 bases are shared with TRBD1. Germline V gene data show CDR1 as MGHRA and CDR2 as YSYEKL. With V trimmed by 6 bases and J by 3 bases, 8 bases remained unmatched. There are 15 residues in the CDR3. The CDR3 sequence: CASRQTGTANQPQHF. CDR3 in DNA: TGCGCCAGCAGACAAACCGGGACAGCCAATCAGCCCCAGCATTTT.

This clonotype was counted many times. V usage is TRBV7-3 and J usage is TRBJ2-1; 8 nucleotides align to TRBD1. This CDR3 has 14 residues. Germline trimming cut 5 bases from V and 8 bases from J; bases unmatched to any gene: 8. Looked up from germline, CDR1 is SGHTA and CDR2 is FQGTGA. CDR3 sequence reads: CASSPHNRGDEQFF. CDR3 coding DNA: TGTGCCAGCAGCCCCCATAACAGGGGGGATGAGCAGTTCTTC.

The genes are TRBV20-1 and TRBJ2-1; possible D gene TRBD1, 6 bases. Trimming took off 6 bases at V and 8 bases at J, with 20 bases between the two ends. This CDR3 region has 14 residues. From germline, CDR1 is DFQATT and CDR2 SNEGSKA (reference sequence). CDR3 sequence: CSAPRQERGYEQFF. CDR3 bases: TGCAGTGCCCCCAGACAGGAAAGGGGCTATGAGCAGTTCTTC.

This clonotype has ten or more counts. The chain recombines TRBV29-1 with TRBJ1-2; 10 bases fit TRBD1. The CDR3 loop spans 14 amino acids. V lost 0 bases, J lost 8 bases, and 6 bases stayed unmatched. Germline lookup yields CDR1 SQVTM and CDR2 ANQGSEA. CDR3 sequence: CSVEDRDRGLGYTF. CDR3 coding DNA: TGCAGCGTTGAAGACCGGGACAGGGGCCTAGGCTACACCTTC.

The V call is TRBV4-3, the J call TRBJ1-1; 9 bases line up with TRBD1. Germline V gene data show CDR1 as LGHNA and CDR2 as YSLEER. V was pared by 2 bases and J by 0 bases, with 1 base of the junction left unmatched. The CDR3 covers 15 residues. CDR3 in DNA: TGCGCCAGCAGCCAATGGACAGGGGTGAACACTGAAGCTTTCTTT. Encoded protein: CASSQWTGVNTEAFF.

This clonotype was seen repeatedly, ten times or more. The chain is built from TRBV7-6 and TRBJ2-1, with D possibly being TRBD2 (6 bases). V was pared by 3 bases and J by 7 bases, with 16 bases between. Germline values: CDR1 SGHVS, CDR2 FNYEAQ. The CDR3 covers 15 residues. CDR3 coding DNA: TGTGCCAGCAGCTTTACTACTAGCAAGTTGAATGAGCAGTTCTTC. This sequence encodes CASSFTTSKLNEQFF.

Ten or more counts support this clonotype. J is TRBJ2-7 and V is TRBV27, with D possibly TRBD1 on 5 matching bases. Trimming removed 3 bases from V and 5 bases from J, with 14 bases in between. From germline, CDR1 is MNHEY and CDR2 SMNVEV (reference sequence). The CDR3 has 14 amino acids. The CDR3 region is CASSLAGYGHEQYF. The CDR3 nucleotides read TGTGCCAGCAGTTTGGCAGGGTATGGACACGAGCAGTACTTC.

This clonotype was counted at least ten times. The chain carries TRBV10-3 and TRBJ2-3, with D unresolved. The germline gives CDR1 ENHRY, CDR2 SYGVKD. V was clipped by 0 bases and J by 0 bases, with 7 bases between them. The CDR3 totals 15 residues. The CDR3 here is CAISESPVSTDTQYF. DNA of the CDR3: TGTGCCATCAGTGAGTCGCCGGTTAGCACAGATACGCAGTATTTT.

The chain carries TRBV10-1 and TRBJ2-5; D uncertain. The CDR3 spans 14 residues. Per germline, CDR1 WNHNN and CDR2 SYGVQD (reference sequence). Deletions cut 2 bases from V and 2 bases from J, with 9 bases between. DNA of the CDR3: TGCGCCAGCAGTGAGAGCCGGGCTCAAGAGACCCAGTACTTC. As protein: CASSESRAQETQYF.

Ten or more counts support this clonotype. This chain connects TRBV24-1 to TRBJ1-5, with a tentative D call TRBD1 (6 bases). The CDR3 runs to 15 residues. In germline, CDR1 is KGHDR, CDR2 SFDVKD. Trimming pared 3 bases from V and 3 bases from J, leaving 11 bases between. CDR3 residues: CATSDHRGPNQPQHF. The CDR3 nucleotides are TGTGCCACCAGTGATCACCGGGGGCCCAATCAGCCCCAGCATTTT.

V usage is TRBV3-1 and J usage is TRBJ1-6, with D uncertain. This CDR3 spans 17 amino acids. Between the trimmed V and J ends, which lost 1 base and 9 bases, there was a span of 19 bases. Per germline, CDR1 LGHDT and CDR2 YNNKEL (reference sequence). In DNA, the CDR3 is TGTGCCAGCAGCCAAGGTGTAGGGAGGGCCTCAGGTTCACCCCTCCACTTT. It specifies CASSQGVGRASGSPLHF. Complete variable domain (other parts from reference TRBV3-1 and TRBJ1-6): DTAVSQTPKYLVTQMGNDKSIKCEQNLGHDTMYWYKQDSKKFLKIMFSYNNKELIINETVPNRFSPKSPDKAHLNLHINSLELGDSAVYFCASSQGVGRASGSPLHFGNGTRLTVT.

The table lists this clonotype with many counts. This chain uses TRBV29-1 with TRBJ1-4; 8 positions agree with TRBD1. The CDR3 covers 15 residues. Per the germline V gene, CDR1 is SQVTM and CDR2 is ANQGSEA. With V trimmed by 5 bases and J by 3 bases, 8 bases remained unmatched. CDR3 loop: CSVRSPGQANEKLFF. For the CDR3, the DNA is TGCAGCGTTCGGAGTCCGGGACAGGCTAATGAAAAACTGTTTTTT.

This clonotype showed up just a few times. The chain is built from TRBV28 and TRBJ2-1, with a tentative D call TRBD1 (6 bases). V lost 5 bases and J lost 3, with 14 bases in between. Germline assignment: CDR1 MDHEN and CDR2 SYDVKM. The CDR3 covers 15 residues. CDR3 in amino acids: CASSPLGGSYNEQFF. CDR3 sequence (DNA): TGTGCCAGCAGTCCCCTAGGGGGTAGCTACAATGAGCAGTTCTTC.

This clonotype was recorded a few times. The chain has TRBV5-5 and TRBJ1-4, with TRBD1 matching 12 bases. CDR1 SGHKS and CDR2 YYEKEE come from the germline V gene (reference sequence). V was clipped by 0 bases and J by 8 bases; unmatched bases: 2. The CDR3 length is 15 residues. As DNA, the CDR3 is TGTGCCAGCAGCTTGGAAGGGACAGGGGGCGAAAAACTGTTTTTT. It codes for CASSLEGTGGEKLFF.

This clonotype was counted a few times. The chain employs TRBV5-1 and TRBJ1-1; possibly TRBD1 for D (5 bases). Trimming shortened V by 0 bases and J by 1 base, and 10 bases separated the two germline ends. The CDR3 has 15 amino acids. Germline lookup yields CDR1 SGHRS and CDR2 YFSETQ. The CDR3 loop is CASSLARGSNTEAFF. DNA of the CDR3: TGCGCCAGCAGCTTGGCCCGGGGGTCGAACACTGAAGCTTTCTTT. Filled out from reference TRBV5-1 and TRBJ1-1, the complete variable domain reads KAGVTQTPRYLIKTRGQQVTLSCSPISGHRSVSWYQQTPGQGLQFLFEYFSETQRNKGNFPGRFSGRQFSNSRSEMNVSTLELGDSALYLCASSLARGSNTEAFFGQGTRLTVV.

The chain combines TRBV29-1 with TRBJ2-7, with 7 nucleotides matching TRBD2. The V gene end was trimmed by 4 bases and the J gene end by 5 bases; junction bases not matched to a gene: 14. The CDR3 extends over 15 amino acids. Germline V gene data show CDR1 as SQVTM and CDR2 as ANQGSEA. CDR3 loop: CSVGWEGRAIHEQYF. The CDR3 nucleotides are TGCAGCGTTGGGTGGGAGGGACGGGCTATCCACGAGCAGTACTTC.

Only a few counts were recorded for this clonotype. J is TRBJ2-2 and V is TRBV4-2; no firm D call. CDR1 is LGHNA and CDR2 is YNFKEQ in the germline V gene. The CDR3 length is 14 residues. V lost 0 bases and J 3 bases, leaving 5 bases between the germline ends. For the CDR3, the DNA is TGTGCCAGCAGCCAAGATGGGGACACCGGGGAGCTGTTTTTT. This encodes CASSQDGDTGELFF.

This clonotype was detected many times. The rearrangement joins TRBV29-1 to TRBJ2-5; tentatively, D is TRBD2 (5 bases). The ends were cut back, 4 bases at V and 4 bases at J, with 10 bases in the middle. Germline V gives CDR1 SQVTM, CDR2 ANQGSEA. This CDR3 has 12 residues. Here the CDR3 DNA reads TGCAGCGTTGTTGCCCGGGGAGAGACCCAGTACTTC. Protein sequence: CSVVARGETQYF.

In this sample, this clonotype turned up a few times. V is TRBV5-6 and J is TRBJ2-1; 7 bases match TRBD1. This CDR3 is 13 amino acids long. Germline CDR1 SGHDT, CDR2 YYEEEE. V gave up 4 bases and J gave up 3 bases; unmatched junction bases: 1. This chain's CDR3 is CASSRDSYNEQFF. The CDR3 DNA is TGTGCCAGCAGCCGGGACAGCTACAATGAGCAGTTCTTC.

This clonotype has just a few counts. The J gene is TRBJ2-7, the V gene TRBV10-2, with TRBD1 identical over 7 bases. V lost 5 bases, J lost 6 bases, and 7 bases stayed unmatched. Germline-derived CDR1 and CDR2 are WSHSY and SAAADI. The CDR3 is 13 residues long. The CDR3 nucleotides read TGCGCCAGCAGTCGCGGACAGGCTCTCGAGCAGTACTTC. As protein: CASSRGQALEQYF.